These 20 T cell receptor beta chains came from one sample sequenced in a study of blood T cell repertoires in COVID-19. Assay: immunoSEQ multiplex PCR; the TCRdb copy retains only in-frame clones and omits some. The sample holds about 180,000 clones, more than 75% seen once. The material sequenced was PBMCs or T cells enriched from blood (not recorded which). These receptors were collected from a woman under 40 who had recovered from COVID-19.

This sequence joins TRBV28 and TRBJ2-1; tentative D call: TRBD2 (7 bases). CDR1 is MDHEN and CDR2 is SYDVKM in the germline V gene. This CDR3 region has 15 residues. The V end lost 4 bases, the J end lost 6 bases, and 16 bases lay between the germline ends. The CDR3 loop reads CASSSSGGAFNEQFF. The CDR3 nucleotides read TGTGCCAGCAGTTCCTCGGGGGGCGCTTTCAATGAGCAGTTCTTC.

For the CDR3, the DNA is TGTGCCAGCAGCTTCGAAACTGAAAGGGGACAGCCCCAGCATTTT. It encodes CASSFETERGQPQHF. The gene calls are TRBV7-9 and TRBJ1-5; D might be TRBD1 (5 bases). Germline assignment: CDR1 SEHNR and CDR2 FQNEAQ (reference sequence). The CDR3 runs 15 residues. V lost 3 bases and J 7 bases, leaving 16 bases between the germline ends.

The rearrangement links TRBV2 to TRBJ1-6, with D maybe TRBD1 (6 bases). Per germline, CDR1 SNHLY and CDR2 FYNNEI. Trimming removed 9 bases from V and 9 bases from J, with 12 bases in between. There are 12 residues in the CDR3. For the CDR3, the DNA is TGTGCCAGTAGGACAGAAAGTTCACCCCTCCACTTT. Protein sequence: CASRTESSPLHF.

This chain links TRBV3-1 (or the pseudogene TRBV3-2) with TRBJ1-2; 8 bases map to TRBD1. Trimming cost V 0 bases and J 8 bases; bases outside gene matches: 8. Germline CDR1 LGHDT, CDR2 YNNKEL (reference sequence). The CDR3 totals 15 residues. CDR3 region: CASSQDEGRGRGYTF. The CDR3 nucleotides read TGTGCCAGCAGCCAAGATGAGGGCAGGGGGCGCGGCTACACCTTC.

V gene TRBV4-1 combines with J gene TRBJ1-1; D unresolved. V lost 0 bases to trimming and J lost 11 bases, with 13 bases between them. The length of the CDR3 is 13 residues. Germline CDR1 and CDR2: MGHRA and YSYEKL. The CDR3 DNA is TGCGCCAGCAGCCAAGATGGAGTGGGGAGCGCTTTCTTT. Residues: CASSQDGVGSAFF.

This chain connects TRBV11-2 to TRBJ2-3; no clear D. Germline lookup yields CDR1 SGHAT and CDR2 FQNNGV. V lost 0 bases, J lost 2 bases, and 9 bases lay in between. The length of the CDR3 is 15 residues. The CDR3 here is CASSLDPAYTDTQYF. As DNA, the CDR3 is TGTGCCAGCAGCTTAGATCCAGCGTACACAGATACGCAGTATTTT.

The chain uses TRBV5-1 and TRBJ1-3; TRBD1 matches at 7 bases. The CDR3 runs 15 residues. Germline V gene sequence: CDR1 SGHRS, CDR2 YFSETQ. Germline trimming cut 4 bases from V and 2 bases from J; bases unmatched to any gene: 6. In DNA form, the CDR3 reads TGCGCCAGCAGCGCCGGGACAGCGACTGGAAACACCATATATTTT. Translating it yields CASSAGTATGNTIYF.

The rearrangement links TRBV19 to TRBJ1-5, with 11 bases that match TRBD1. The germline V gene encodes CDR1 LNHDA and CDR2 SQIVND (reference sequence). This CDR3 has 19 residues. The ends lost 5 bases at V and 2 bases at J; junction bases unmatched: 14. In DNA form, the CDR3 reads TGTGCCAGTAGTCTCACCCGGAGGGACAGGGGGTTTGGCAATCAGCCCCAGCATTTT. It specifies CASSLTRRDRGFGNQPQHF. The full variable domain, completed using reference TRBV19 and TRBJ1-5, is DGGITQSPKYLFRKEGQNVTLSCEQNLNHDAMYWYRQDPGQGLRLIYYSQIVNDFQKGDIAEGYSVSREKKESFPLTVTSAQKNPTAFYLCASSLTRRDRGFGNQPQHFGDGTRLSIL.

The chain couples TRBV5-1 to TRBJ2-1; 9 bases are a match to TRBD1. The CDR3 has 14 residues. Germline V gene data show CDR1 as SGHRS and CDR2 as YFSETQ. J gave up 7 bases and V 1 base, and 3 bases lay outside the gene matches. In nucleotides, the CDR3 is TGCGCCAGCAGCTTGACAGGGGGCTTGAATGAGCAGTTCTTC. It yields the protein CASSLTGGLNEQFF.

This clone came up a few times. This chain uses TRBV25-1 with TRBJ2-7, with a weak D call TRBD2 (5 bases). The V and J ends lost 2 bases and 0 bases respectively, with 8 bases between them. CDR1 is MGHDK, CDR2 SYGVNS, per germline. The CDR3 loop spans 14 amino acids. CDR3 amino acids: CASSEGENSYEQYF. The CDR3 region has the DNA TGTGCCAGCAGTGAAGGGGAGAACTCCTACGAGCAGTACTTC.

The chain combines TRBV19 with TRBJ2-7; 12 bases are a match to TRBD1. Germline CDR1 LNHDA, CDR2 SQIVND (reference sequence). J lost 7 bases, V lost 4 bases, and 8 bases had no gene match. The length of the CDR3 is 15 residues. CDR3 residues: CASSRSRDRGQEQYF. The CDR3 bases are TGTGCCAGTAGTAGAAGCCGGGACAGGGGGCAAGAGCAGTACTTC. Variable domain in full (rest from reference TRBV19 and TRBJ2-7): DGGITQSPKYLFRKEGQNVTLSCEQNLNHDAMYWYRQDPGQGLRLIYYSQIVNDFQKGDIAEGYSVSREKKESFPLTVTSAQKNPTAFYLCASSRSRDRGQEQYFGPGTRLTVT.

The chain combines TRBV14 with TRBJ2-1, with 10 bases matching TRBD2. The CDR3 has 18 amino acids. V dropped 5 bases and J dropped 0; count of bases not matched to a gene: 10. Germline V gene lookup returns CDR1 SGHDN and CDR2 FVKESK. CDR3: CASSYWTSGKYSYNEQFF. The CDR3 nucleotides read TGTGCCAGCAGCTATTGGACTAGCGGTAAATACTCCTACAATGAGCAGTTCTTC.

The rearrangement uses TRBV11-2 and TRBJ2-7; 8 nucleotides line up with TRBD2. The CDR3 spans 15 residues. The J segment lost 3 bases and the V segment lost 8 bases, leaving 12 bases of the junction unmatched. Looked up from germline, CDR1 is SGHAT and CDR2 is FQNNGV. In nucleotides, the CDR3 is TGTGCCAGCTTGCCAGCGGGAGTAACATTCTACGAGCAGTACTTC. Translation gives CASLPAGVTFYEQYF. The whole variable domain, filled in from reference TRBV11-2 and TRBJ2-7, reads EAGVAQSPRYKIIEKRQSVAFWCNPISGHATLYWYQQILGQGPKLLIQFQNNGVVDDSQLPKDRFSAERLKGVDSTLKIQPAKLEDSAVYLCASLPAGVTFYEQYFGPGTRLTVT.

V gene TRBV27 combines with J gene TRBJ2-2; 8 bases agree with TRBD1. This CDR3 has 14 residues. Germline CDR1 reads MNHEY; CDR2 reads SMNVEV (reference sequence). J lost 6 bases, V lost 5 bases, and 5 bases had no gene match. The CDR3 DNA reads TGTGCCAGCAGTCAACCACAGGGGGCCGGGGAGCTGTTTTTT. Protein: CASSQPQGAGELFF.

The gene calls are TRBV27 and TRBJ1-6, with 8 bases aligning to TRBD1. This CDR3 contains 17 residues. Per the germline V gene, CDR1 is MNHEY and CDR2 is SMNVEV (reference sequence). Trimming took 5 bases from V and 7 from J; bases not matched to a gene: 13. Here the CDR3 DNA reads TGTGCCAGCAGTAAAACGTATGGGACAGGTGAGAATTCACCCCTCCACTTT. It codes for CASSKTYGTGENSPLHF.

The chain couples TRBV28 to TRBJ1-3, with D perhaps TRBD1 (5 bases). This CDR3 region has 14 residues. Germline V gene data show CDR1 as MDHEN and CDR2 as SYDVKM. The V end lost 2 bases, the J end lost 8 bases, and 13 bases lay between the germline ends. The chain's CDR3 is CASSLRGGLHTIYF. The CDR3 nucleotides read TGTGCCAGCAGTTTAAGGGGAGGGTTGCACACCATATATTTT.

This CDR3 reads CASSLLTGGWQPQHF. Here the CDR3 DNA reads TGTGCCAGCAGCTTGTTAACAGGGGGTTGGCAGCCCCAGCATTTT. The V call is TRBV5-8, the J call TRBJ1-5; 8 bases map to TRBD1. The CDR3 covers 15 residues. Losses at the gene ends were 1 base for V and 7 bases for J; bases not matched to a gene: 7. In germline, CDR1 is SGHTS, CDR2 YDEGEE.

The chain combines TRBV29-1 with TRBJ2-7; 14 bases line up with TRBD2. Looked up from germline, CDR1 is SQVTM and CDR2 is ANQGSEA. The CDR3 length is 14 residues. The V segment lost 2 bases and the J segment 6 bases; nucleotides outside the gene matches: 3. Here the CDR3 DNA reads TGCAGCGTTGAACTCGGACTAGCGGGAGGCGAGCAGTACTTC. Protein product: CSVELGLAGGEQYF.

This chain uses TRBV7-9 with TRBJ2-3, with 7 bases fitting TRBD2. Germline values: CDR1 SEHNR, CDR2 FQNEAQ (reference sequence). The CDR3 runs to 17 residues. J gave up 4 bases and V 2 bases, and 12 bases lay outside the gene matches. CDR3 sequence reads: CASSLLAGVGKADTQYF. CDR3 coding DNA: TGTGCCAGCAGCTTACTCGCGGGAGTGGGTAAGGCAGATACGCAGTATTTT.

The rearrangement uses TRBV6-5 and TRBJ1-3, with a weak D call TRBD1 (5 bases). This CDR3 contains 15 residues. V was trimmed by 2 bases and J by 0 bases, leaving 8 bases between them. From germline, CDR1 is MNHEY and CDR2 SVGAGI. CDR3 protein: CASSYSGTSGNTIYF. Here the CDR3 DNA reads TGTGCCAGCAGTTACAGCGGGACCTCTGGAAACACCATATATTTT.